The rows below give T cell receptor beta chains drawn from one sample of a study of a mutant IDH1 vaccine in newly diagnosed glioma. The antigens of these receptors remain unknown. Assay: immunoSEQ multiplex PCR; the TCRdb copy retains only in-frame clones and omits some. The table records tens of thousands of clones, about 79% of them present only once. Sequenced here: PBMCs, sampled from a glioma patient whose treatment included an IDH1 peptide vaccine. The receptors here all came from a man in his forties with glioma. Each CDR3 is given without its conserved first and last residue.

>TRBV29-1
SGTSGRAVEQF
>TRBV5-1
ASSLTGAQETQY
>TRBV7-2
ASSPQSVGYNEQF
>TRBV27
ASSARVGGEQY
>TRBV7-2
ASSPLAARTEAF
>TRBV7-8
ASSLRTSGYREQF
>TRBV7-8
ASTPDRGSDSGSQF
>TRBV19
ASTQGSSGNQPQH
>TRBV29-1
SVPGDGYT
>TRBV6-1
ASSETRDTQY
>TRBV15
ATSTGQGRETQY
>TRBV2
ASSEEEGIGNQPQH
>TRBV18
ASSPGLAGGQGVAQY
>TRBV6-5
ASSSPSGTGLH
>TRBV6-6
ASSLDRGGLLETQY
>TRBV2
ASSPLQGPGELF
>TRBV5-4
ASREDRVFNGYT
>TRBV15
ATSRDPKPGRDGYT
>TRBV19
ASSFRNSGNTIY
>TRBV9
ASSGPGGINYGYT
>TRBV9
ASSEGQGYEQY
>TRBV28
ASSPPPRNTEAF
>TRBV5-4
ASSSTGGRYTEAF
>TRBV19
ASSIVRGNSGNTIY
>TRBV2
ASSRGELNEQF
>TRBV2
ASRVGGDHRAF
>TRBV5-4
ASSFGGTSSNTEAF
>TRBV6-5
ASSYLMNYGYT